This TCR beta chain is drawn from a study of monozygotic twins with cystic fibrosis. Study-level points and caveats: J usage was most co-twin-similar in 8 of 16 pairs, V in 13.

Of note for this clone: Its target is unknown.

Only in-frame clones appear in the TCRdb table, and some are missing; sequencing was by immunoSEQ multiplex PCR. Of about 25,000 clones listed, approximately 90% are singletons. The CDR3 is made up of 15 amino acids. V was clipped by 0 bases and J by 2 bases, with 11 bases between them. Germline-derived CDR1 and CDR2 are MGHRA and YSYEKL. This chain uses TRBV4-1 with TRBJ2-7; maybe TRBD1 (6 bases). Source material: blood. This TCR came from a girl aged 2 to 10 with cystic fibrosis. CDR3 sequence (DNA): TGCGCCAGCAGCCAAGAAGGACAGCCACCCTACGAGCAGTACTTC. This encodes CASSQEGQPPYEQYF.